This T cell receptor beta chain was sequenced in a study of cytomegalovirus exposure and HLA in healthy donors. Study-wide context: In a previous analysis, nearly 120 million unique TCR beta sequences were found from some 180 million T cells.

This CDR3 has 16 residues. Looked up from germline, CDR1 is LGHNA and CDR2 is YSLEER. Trimming removed 0 bases from V and 3 bases from J; junction bases left unmatched: 4. PCR involved 60 Vbeta and 13 Jbeta primers. Study processing details: Later, an analysis found 80 million or so unique TCR beta chains, and 8.5 million to 14 million of these were shared. Sequencing was performed with immunoSEQ multiplex PCR; in TCRdb, only in-frame clones are kept and a portion is missing. V and J calls and clone size follow that table, whereas D and trimming were derived from the DNA. The repertoire holds some 110,000 clones, with 70% to 80% as singletons. General study results and limits: A list of 164 TCR beta chains associated with cytomegalovirus was given.

Concerning this clone: What it binds is unknown.

Input material: PBMCs. The clonotype originates from a man aged 50 to 59 in good health and CMV-seropositive. The genes are TRBV4-3 and TRBJ1-5; 8 positions match TRBD1. CDR3 DNA: TGCGCCAGCAGCCAAGATTGGACAGGGTACAATCAGCCCCAGCATTTT. Encoded protein: CASSQDWTGYNQPQHF.